Following are 27 T cell receptor beta chains from one sample sequenced in a study of CD8 T cells in Susac syndrome. The RNA input was roughly 0.5 to 1 ug, and it was reverse transcribed with random hexamers. TCRdb analysed the immunoSEQ multiplex PCR reads with MiXCR anew, one entry per CDR3 protein. The sample has roughly 130,000 distinct CDR3 sequences; over 90% are singletons. Sequencing was carried out using CD4+ T cells from PBMCs. These receptors all stem from a human donor in good health.

The V and J genes are TRBV9 and TRBJ2-7; no reliable D call. The CDR3 has 15 amino acids. With 0 bases removed from V and 0 bases from J, the gap between germline ends came to 10 bases. Germline assignment: CDR1 SGDLS and CDR2 YYNGEE. The CDR3 DNA is TGTGCCAGCAGCGTAGGAGCCCGATTCTCCTACGAGCAGTACTTC. Encoded protein: CASSVGARFSYEQYF. Full variable domain (remainder filled in from reference TRBV9 and TRBJ2-7): DSGVTQTPKHLITATGQRVTLRCSPRSGDLSVYWYQQSLDQGLQFLIQYYNGEERAKGNILERFSAQQFPDLHSELNLSSLELGDSALYFCASSVGARFSYEQYFGPGTRLTVT.

The rearrangement joins TRBV15 to TRBJ2-2; D gene ambiguous. The CDR3 covers 15 residues. The ends were cut back, 3 bases at V and 4 bases at J, with 12 bases in the middle. CDR1 and CDR2 (germline): LNHNV, YYDKDF (reference sequence). Here the CDR3 reads CATSSRNRGTGELFF. The CDR3, as DNA: TGTGCCACCAGCAGCCGGAACCGCGGCACCGGGGAGCTGTTTTTT.

The chain joins TRBV29-1 to TRBJ2-1; 11 positions match TRBD2. The CDR3 spans 11 residues. After removal of 5 bases from V and 10 bases from J, the junction contained 1 base not matched to a gene. CDR1 is SQVTM, CDR2 ANQGSEA, per germline. CDR3 loop: CSVWTSGEQFF. As DNA, the CDR3 is TGCAGCGTTTGGACTAGCGGGGAGCAGTTCTTC.

A single count supports this clonotype. The genes are TRBV6-4 and TRBJ2-1; D not resolved. Trimming left V 0 bases short and J 9 bases short, with 9 bases between. CDR1 and CDR2 from the germline V gene are MRHNA and SNTAGT. The CDR3 runs to 13 residues. The CDR3 DNA reads TGTGCCAGCAGTGACTCAAGCGTCGGTGAGCAGTTCTTC. Translated, it gives CASSDSSVGEQFF.

The V gene is TRBV7-2, the J gene TRBJ2-1; D remains ambiguous. Germline V gene data show CDR1 as SGHTA and CDR2 as FQGNSA. This CDR3 comprises 13 residues. V lost 0 bases and J 10 bases, leaving 10 bases between the germline ends. CDR3 sequence: CASSLALVEEQFF. The CDR3 nucleotides read TGTGCCAGCAGCTTAGCCTTGGTGGAGGAGCAGTTCTTC.

The genes are TRBV6-4 and TRBJ2-1; TRBD2 matches at 9 bases. This CDR3 comprises 15 residues. Germline V lookup: CDR1 MRHNA, CDR2 SNTAGT. The junction had 11 bases not matched to a gene; V was cut back by 6 bases and J by 8 bases. In nucleotides, the CDR3 is TGTGCCAGCAGCCCCGGGCTAGCGGGGCGGTATGAGCAGTTCTTC. Amino acids: CASSPGLAGRYEQFF.

J is TRBJ1-5 and V is TRBV11-3; D gene uncertain. CDR1 is SGHNT, CDR2 YENEEA, per germline. The germline V and J ends were trimmed by 5 bases and 7 bases, with 6 bases remaining between them. The CDR3 totals 11 residues. This chain's CDR3 is CASSTQQPQHF. The CDR3 DNA sequence: TGTGCCAGCAGCACTCAACAGCCCCAGCATTTT.

The chain links TRBV2 to TRBJ2-3; 7 nucleotides agree with TRBD2. The CDR3 totals 16 residues. Germline loops: CDR1 SNHLY, CDR2 FYNNEI. V was pared by 5 bases and J by 3 bases, with 11 bases of the junction left unmatched. The DNA of the CDR3 is TGTGCCAGCAGTCTGCTGAGGGCGGGAGCGACAGATACGCAGTATTTT. Its protein product is CASSLLRAGATDTQYF. The entire variable domain, with the rest obtained from reference TRBV2 and TRBJ2-3, is as follows: EPEVTQTPSHQVTQMGQEVILRCVPISNHLYFYWYRQILGQKVEFLVSFYNNEISEKSEIFDDQFSVERPDGSNFTLKIRSTKLEDSAMYFCASSLLRAGATDTQYFGPGTRLTVL.

The CDR3 DNA sequence: TGTGCCAGCAGCGTCGGGGGCTATGGCTACACCTTC. As protein: CASSVGGYGYTF. The chain joins TRBV9 to TRBJ1-2; perhaps TRBD1 as D (5 bases). V was cut by 2 bases and J by 4 bases, with 6 bases left in between. CDR1 is SGDLS and CDR2 is YYNGEE in the germline V gene. The CDR3 extends over 12 amino acids. Full variable domain (outside the CDR3, taken from reference TRBV9 and TRBJ1-2): DSGVTQTPKHLITATGQRVTLRCSPRSGDLSVYWYQQSLDQGLQFLIQYYNGEERAKGNILERFSAQQFPDLHSELNLSSLELGDSALYFCASSVGGYGYTFGSGTRLTVV.

The CDR3 DNA reads as TGTGCCAGCAGCCGGGCCCTAAACCAAGAGACCCAGTACTTC. It yields the protein CASSRALNQETQYF. V usage is TRBV14 and J usage is TRBJ2-5, with no clear D. The germline V gene encodes CDR1 SGHDN and CDR2 FVKESK. V lost 4 bases, J lost 0 bases, and 9 bases lay in between. The CDR3 sequence is 14 residues long.

The CDR3 region has the DNA TGTGCCTGGGGTCGGACAGGGGCCTATGGCTACACCTTC. It codes for CAWGRTGAYGYTF. This chain uses TRBV30 with TRBJ1-2; 9 positions match TRBD1. Trimming cost V 5 bases and J 4 bases; bases outside gene matches: 5. CDR1 GTSNPN and CDR2 SVGIG come from the germline V gene (reference sequence). There are 13 residues in the CDR3.

CDR3 amino acids: CASSFRHLLTDTQYF. The CDR3 nucleotides are TGTGCCAGCAGCTTCCGGCACCTCCTCACAGATACGCAGTATTTT. The rearrangement uses TRBV7-2 and TRBJ2-3, with D hard to call. Germline V gene sequence: CDR1 SGHTA, CDR2 FQGNSA. V shed 3 bases and J shed 2 bases, with 12 bases lying between them. This CDR3 is built from 15 residues.

The chain couples TRBV3-1 to TRBJ1-5; a weak D match, TRBD1 (6 bases). There are 14 residues in the CDR3. CDR1 and CDR2 (germline): LGHDT, YNNKEL (reference sequence). Between the trimmed V and J ends, which lost 5 bases and 5 bases, there was a span of 13 bases. CDR3 loop: CASSATGGDQPQHF. In DNA, the CDR3 is TGTGCCAGCAGCGCCACCGGGGGCGATCAGCCCCAGCATTTT. Full variable domain (rest looked up from reference TRBV3-1 and TRBJ1-5): DTAVSQTPKYLVTQMGNDKSIKCEQNLGHDTMYWYKQDSKKFLKIMFSYNNKELIINETVPNRFSPKSPDKAHLNLHINSLELGDSAVYFCASSATGGDQPQHFGDGTRLSIL.

The sample holds one count of this clonotype. The chain is built from TRBV29-1 and TRBJ1-5; the D is unclear. V shed 6 bases and J shed 2 bases, with 14 bases lying between them. The CDR3 contains 14 residues. The germline gives CDR1 SQVTM, CDR2 ANQGSEA. The CDR3 spells CSVGTEGRNQPQHF. In DNA, the CDR3 is TGCAGCGTCGGAACAGAGGGCCGCAATCAGCCCCAGCATTTT.

This chain joins TRBV28 and TRBJ2-7; weak D call: TRBD2 (6 bases). The CDR3 covers 16 residues. Germline CDR1 and CDR2: MDHEN and SYDVKM. Trimming left V 3 bases short and J 3 bases short, with 18 bases between. The CDR3 DNA follows: TGTGCCAGCAGTTTTAGGTTAGGAGGGAGCGGCTACGAGCAGTACTTC. Translation: CASSFRLGGSGYEQYF.

As to this clonotype: At one end the junction does not follow the germline gene, possibly because of a read error. This chain joins TRBV7-2 and TRBJ2-5, with D tentatively TRBD1 or TRBD2 (5 bases each). The CDR3 is 14 amino acids. Per germline, CDR1 SGHTA and CDR2 FQGNSA. The CDR3 spells CAGSDQAGRKTQYF. The CDR3 coding sequence is TGTGCCGGCAGCGACCAGGCAGGGAGAAAGACCCAGTACTTC.

The chain joins TRBV28 to TRBJ1-2; D uncertain. Trimming removed 8 bases at V and 5 bases at J, with 12 bases between. CDR1 MDHEN and CDR2 SYDVKM come from the germline V gene. CDR3 size: 12 residues. CDR3 sequence reads: CASSTEFYGYTF. The CDR3 coding sequence is TGTGCCAGCTCTACAGAGTTTTATGGCTACACCTTC.

The chain is built from TRBV6-5 and TRBJ2-7; 7 nucleotides match TRBD1. Per germline, CDR1 MNHEY and CDR2 SVGAGI. The CDR3 is made up of 14 amino acids. Losses at the gene ends were 0 bases for V and 4 bases for J; bases not matched to a gene: 3. This chain's CDR3 is CASSYSTTGYEQYF. The CDR3 DNA reads TGTGCCAGCAGTTACTCGACGACAGGGTACGAGCAGTACTTC.

This chain uses TRBV7-2 with TRBJ2-7; a weak D match, TRBD2 (5 bases). The germline CDR1 and CDR2 sequences are SGHTA and FQGNSA. The CDR3 spans 14 residues. V lost 5 bases to trimming and J lost 9 bases, with 20 bases between them. The CDR3 region is CASSQRSTYAGQYF. The CDR3 DNA follows: TGTGCCAGCAGCCAGCGGAGTACGTACGCGGGGCAGTACTTC.

The chain combines TRBV28 with TRBJ1-2, with 9 bases lining up with TRBD1. J lost 6 bases, V lost 6 bases, and 11 bases had no gene match. CDR1 MDHEN and CDR2 SYDVKM come from the germline V gene. The CDR3 runs to 15 residues. The CDR3 DNA is TGTGCCAGCAGAAGCTTTAGACAGGGGGAAAATGGCTACACCTTC. It is translated as CASRSFRQGENGYTF.

Details on this clonotype: The junction departs from germline at one end; a sequencing error may be responsible. V and J are TRBV7-7 and TRBJ2-5, with a weak D call TRBD2 (7 bases). The V gene's germline CDR1 is SSHAT and CDR2 FNYEAQ (reference sequence). This CDR3 spans 14 amino acids. CDR3 region: CASSFGGRSETQYF. The CDR3 DNA is TGTGCTAGCAGCTTCGGGGGGCGCAGCGAGACCCAGTACTTC. Variable domain in full (rest from reference TRBV7-7 and TRBJ2-5): GAGVSQSPRYKVTKRGQDVTLRCDPISSHATLYWYQQALGQGPEFLTYFNYEAQPDKSGLPSDRFSAERPEGSISTLTIQRTEQRDSAMYRCASSFGGRSETQYFGPGTRLLVL.

For the CDR3, the DNA is TGTGCCAGCAAGTCGGAGCAAGAGACCCAGTACTTC. Translating it yields CASKSEQETQYF. The chain carries TRBV2 and TRBJ2-5; D is undetermined. The CDR3 is 12 residues long. V lost 7 bases and J 2 bases, leaving 8 bases between the germline ends. Germline V CDR1 and CDR2: SNHLY, FYNNEI.

V gene TRBV30 combines with J gene TRBJ2-7, with D unresolved. V gave up 0 bases and J gave up 5 bases, with 11 bases separating them. The CDR3 is 13 amino acids. Germline CDR1 is GTSNPN and CDR2 is SVGIG (reference sequence). This CDR3 reads CAWSVDWDDEQYF. The CDR3 DNA reads TGTGCCTGGAGTGTCGATTGGGATGACGAGCAGTACTTC.

This rearrangement joins TRBV29-1 to TRBJ2-6; D remains ambiguous. This CDR3 is built from 14 residues. The V end was cut by 3 bases, the J end by 0 bases, with 6 bases between. Germline V gene sequence: CDR1 SQVTM, CDR2 ANQGSEA. The CDR3 is CSVDRLSGANVLTF. CDR3 DNA sequence: TGCAGCGTTGATCGGCTCTCTGGGGCCAACGTCCTGACTTTC. Full variable domain (missing parts from reference TRBV29-1 and TRBJ2-6): SAVISQKPSRDICQRGTSLTIQCQVDSQVTMMFWYRQQPGQSLTLIATANQGSEATYESGFVIDKFPISRPNLTFSTLTVSNMSPEDSSIYLCSVDRLSGANVLTFGAGSRLTVL.

The V gene is TRBV12-3 or TRBV12-4, the J gene TRBJ2-2; D perhaps matches TRBD1 (5 bases). The CDR3 extends over 15 amino acids. V shed 3 bases and J shed 4 bases, with 12 bases lying between them. The CDR3 coding sequence is TGTGCCAGCAGTTTCGGCAGGGTCGGCACCGGGGAGCTGTTTTTT. Translating gives CASSFGRVGTGELFF.

The sample holds a few counts of this clonotype. The V and J genes are TRBV10-3 and TRBJ2-7; D gene ambiguous. There are 12 residues in the CDR3. V lost 6 bases and J lost 0, with 6 bases in between. Germline V lookup: CDR1 ENHRY, CDR2 SYGVKD. CDR3 sequence: CAISSNSYEQYF. The CDR3, as DNA: TGTGCCATCAGCTCTAACTCCTACGAGCAGTACTTC.

V usage is TRBV20-1 and J usage is TRBJ2-1; 8 bases map to TRBD2. The V and J ends lost 1 base and 3 bases, in that order; junction bases with no gene match: 5. Per the germline V gene, CDR1 is DFQATT and CDR2 is SNEGSKA (reference sequence). The CDR3 runs to 15 residues. This CDR3 reads CSARAQRENYNEQFF. In DNA form, the CDR3 reads TGCAGTGCTAGAGCCCAGCGGGAGAACTACAATGAGCAGTTCTTC.